This TCR beta chain is from a study of T cells and copy number aberrations in small-cell lung cancer (dated by TCRdb to the early 2020s). Concerning the study at large: Whole-exome sequencing of the same tumor regions was paired with TCR repertoire sequencing so that T cell metrics could be related to mutations and copy number aberrations. Tumor TCR data existed for under 20 patients, and about 15 patients had TCR data from both tumor tissue and normal tissue. Broader findings and caveats from the paper: Lower T-cell density, richness and clonality were observed in tumors than in adjacent lung tissue, although the difference in density was not significant. The study was limited by a small sample size because surgical resection is uncommon in small-cell lung cancer, and the findings require validation. Every specimen was formalin-fixed paraffin-embedded tissue, a material known to introduce sequencing artifacts.

Patients with limited-stage small-cell lung cancer who underwent surgical resection in Hangzhou, China, between the late 2000s and the early 2020s were included as donors. Every donor underwent upfront surgery with no preoperative chemotherapy or radiotherapy, and no donor received immunotherapy either before or after surgery. In the sequenced cohort of 20 or so patients, every patient was either a smoker or a heavy second-hand smoker. Adjacent normal lung tissue was taken at least 2 cm away from the tumor margin, and two pathologists confirmed morphologically that the tissue was free of malignant cells. The study used multi-region TCR-beta sequencing of resected limited-stage small-cell lung cancers together with tumor-adjacent lung tissue to characterize T cell repertoire heterogeneity. The AllPrep DNA/RNA FFPE Kit (Qiagen) was used to extract genomic DNA from FFPE tissue. Using multiplexed V- and J-gene primers, the immunoSEQ hsTCRB Kit amplified TCR-beta CDR3 regions from genomic DNA. Unique DNA barcodes were added in a second PCR, and the samples were pooled together with one negative control and one positive control. An Illumina MiSeq running a 150-cycle paired-end protocol was used to sequence the pooled TCR-beta libraries. Processing in the source paper ran as follows. Raw sequencing data were processed by Adaptive Biotechnologies into a report containing normalized, annotated TCR-beta repertoires. To compute T-cell density, TCR-beta templates were normalized to usable DNA, with usable DNA estimated through amplification of housekeeping genes. Richness was the count of unique rearrangements, and clonality was defined as 1 minus Pielou's evenness. As stored in TCRdb, this immuneACCESS dataset retains in-frame rearrangements with V and J assigned. A fraction of the clones does not appear; measured against another copy, unresolved V genes explain less than half of the discrepancy, and the remainder lacks a known reason. The DNA was the basis for D and trimming; V, J and clone size are from that table. Across this sample there are under 8,000 clones, with roughly four fifths seen only once. Clones ranked in the top ten supply about 5% of the sample.

Clipping removes 5 bases from V and 4 bases from J, with 6 as the unmatched junction base count. The CDR3 runs 14 residues from the cysteine to the phenylalanine. Only the CDR3 region is kept as DNA, spanning 42 bases read in frame from base 1. According to the germline V gene (reference sequence), CDR1 reads GTSNPN and CDR2 reads SVGIG. Details on this clone: Its antigen is currently not known. The sample holds no much larger clone one base away, and base qualities are not on file.

Source material: normal tissue next to the tumor. The receptor chain draws on TRBV30 and TRBJ1-3; 9 bases in the junction line up with TRBD1. This TCR came from a woman between 50 and 59 years old with small cell lung cancer. The DNA reads as follows: TGTGCCTGGGGGGGGACAGGGAAGGGAAACACCATATATTTT. It codes for CAWGGTGKGNTIYF.